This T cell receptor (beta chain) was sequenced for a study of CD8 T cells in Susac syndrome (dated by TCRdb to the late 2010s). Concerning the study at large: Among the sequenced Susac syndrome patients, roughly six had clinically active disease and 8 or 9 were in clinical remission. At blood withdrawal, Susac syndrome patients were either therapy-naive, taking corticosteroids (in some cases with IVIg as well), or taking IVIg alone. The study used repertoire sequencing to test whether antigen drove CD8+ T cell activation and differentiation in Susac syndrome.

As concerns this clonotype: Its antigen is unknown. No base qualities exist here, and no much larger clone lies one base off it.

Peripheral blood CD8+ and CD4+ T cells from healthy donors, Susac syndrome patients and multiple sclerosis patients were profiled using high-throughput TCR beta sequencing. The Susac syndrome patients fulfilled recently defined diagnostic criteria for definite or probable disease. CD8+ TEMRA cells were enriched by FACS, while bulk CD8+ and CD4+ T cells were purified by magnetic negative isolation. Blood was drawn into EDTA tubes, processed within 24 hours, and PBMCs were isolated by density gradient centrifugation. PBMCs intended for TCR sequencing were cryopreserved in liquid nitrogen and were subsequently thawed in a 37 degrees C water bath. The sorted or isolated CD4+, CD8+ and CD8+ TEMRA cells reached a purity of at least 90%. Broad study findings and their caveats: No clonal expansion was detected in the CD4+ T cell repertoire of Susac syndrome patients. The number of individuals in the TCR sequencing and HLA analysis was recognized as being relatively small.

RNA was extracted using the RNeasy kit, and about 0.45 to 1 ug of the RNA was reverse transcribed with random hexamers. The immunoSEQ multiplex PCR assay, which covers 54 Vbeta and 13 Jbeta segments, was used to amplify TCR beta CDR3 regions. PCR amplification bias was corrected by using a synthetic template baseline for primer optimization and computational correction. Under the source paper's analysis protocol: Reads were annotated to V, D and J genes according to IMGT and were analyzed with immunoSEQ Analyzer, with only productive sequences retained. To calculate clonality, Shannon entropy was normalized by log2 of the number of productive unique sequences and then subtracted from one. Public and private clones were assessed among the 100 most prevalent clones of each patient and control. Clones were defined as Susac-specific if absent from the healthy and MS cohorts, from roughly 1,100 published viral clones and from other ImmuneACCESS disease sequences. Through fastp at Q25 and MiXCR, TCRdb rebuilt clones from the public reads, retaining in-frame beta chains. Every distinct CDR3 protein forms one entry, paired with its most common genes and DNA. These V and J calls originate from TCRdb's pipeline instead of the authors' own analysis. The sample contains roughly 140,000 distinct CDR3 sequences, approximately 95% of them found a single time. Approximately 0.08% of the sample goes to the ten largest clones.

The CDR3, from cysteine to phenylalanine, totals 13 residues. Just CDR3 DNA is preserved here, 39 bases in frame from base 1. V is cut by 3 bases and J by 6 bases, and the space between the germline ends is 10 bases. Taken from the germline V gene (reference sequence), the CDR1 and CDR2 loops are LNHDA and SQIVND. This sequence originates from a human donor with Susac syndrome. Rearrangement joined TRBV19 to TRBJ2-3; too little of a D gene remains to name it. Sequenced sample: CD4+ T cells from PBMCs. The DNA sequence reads TGTGCCAGTAGTATTGCTAGTCCGGATACGCAGTATTTT. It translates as CASSIASPDTQYF.